The next 18 T cell receptor beta chains were all read from a single sample in a study of cytomegalovirus exposure and HLA in healthy donors. 13 Jbeta primers and 60 Vbeta primers were used for the PCR. Assay used: immunoSEQ multiplex PCR; TCRdb lists only in-frame clones, some missing. The sample contains about 150,000 clones, about three quarters of which appear only once. The sample taken for sequencing was PBMCs. The source is a male donor in good health and CMV-seronegative.

The V gene is TRBV25-1, the J gene TRBJ2-5; a weak D match, TRBD2 (6 bases). The V end was cut by 0 bases, the J end by 4 bases, with 12 bases between. This CDR3 comprises 15 residues. Germline V gene sequence: CDR1 MGHDK, CDR2 SYGVNS. CDR3 protein: CASSEYSGRTETQYF. CDR3 coding DNA: TGTGCCAGCAGTGAATATTCAGGGAGGACAGAGACCCAGTACTTC.

This chain uses TRBV7-8 with TRBJ1-6; no definite D call. CDR1 SGHVS and CDR2 FQNEAQ come from the germline V gene. The CDR3 extends over 16 amino acids. V was trimmed by 5 bases and J by 0 bases, leaving 11 bases between them. The CDR3 nucleotides are TGTGCCAGCAGCCAAGCGGGAAGCTCCTATAATTCACCCCTCCACTTT. It encodes CASSQAGSSYNSPLHF.

DNA of the CDR3: TGTGCCAGCAGCTTACTAGCGGGAGGGGGTGAGCAGTTCTTC. It specifies CASSLLAGGGEQFF. The chain employs TRBV7-3 and TRBJ2-1; 12 bases are a match to TRBD2. Germline V gene data show CDR1 as SGHTA and CDR2 as FQGTGA. V lost 2 bases and J lost 9; bases outside the gene matches: 2. The CDR3 length is 14 residues.

On this clone: A junction end diverges from the germline sequence, so it may reflect a read error. The chain links TRBV9 to TRBJ1-4; 9 positions agree with TRBD1. The CDR3 sequence is 17 residues long. Germline assignment: CDR1 SGDLS and CDR2 YYNGEE. This chain's CDR3 is CAGSPSPGTGLGEKLFF. For the CDR3, the DNA is TGTGCCGGCAGCCCCAGTCCCGGGACAGGGCTGGGTGAAAAACTGTTTTTT. The full variable domain, rest sourced from reference TRBV9 and TRBJ1-4, is DSGVTQTPKHLITATGQRVTLRCSPRSGDLSVYWYQQSLDQGLQFLIQYYNGEERAKGNILERFSAQQFPDLHSELNLSSLELGDSALYFCAGSPSPGTGLGEKLFFGSGTQLSVL.

CDR3: CASSPRSGTSLYEQYF. In nucleotides, the CDR3 is TGTGCCAGCAGCCCTAGGTCGGGGACTTCCTTATACGAGCAGTACTTC. The chain carries TRBV14 and TRBJ2-5, with TRBD2 as a possible D gene (6 bases). The DNA end is a closer match to TRBJ2-7, so the J assignment may be wrong. Per germline, CDR1 SGHDN and CDR2 FVKESK. CDR3 length: 16 amino acids.

V is TRBV10-3 and J is TRBJ2-2; 8 positions match TRBD2. Germline V gene lookup returns CDR1 ENHRY and CDR2 SYGVKD. J was trimmed by 7 bases and V by 7 bases; bases with no gene match: 11. This CDR3 region has 15 residues. This CDR3 is CAINPAGVGDGELFF. DNA of the CDR3: TGTGCCATCAATCCAGCGGGAGTTGGGGACGGGGAGCTGTTTTTT.

V is TRBV4-1 and J is TRBJ2-7, with 7 bases fitting TRBD2. The CDR3 length is 15 residues. J gave up 1 base and V 3 bases, and 6 bases lay outside the gene matches. CDR1 is MGHRA and CDR2 is YSYEKL in the germline V gene. CDR3 in DNA: TGCGCCAGCAGCCATATTCTAGCGGATTCCTACGAGCAGTACTTC. This translates into CASSHILADSYEQYF.

The chain links TRBV6-1 to TRBJ2-5, with 9 bases matching TRBD2. V shed 1 base, J shed 1 base, and the junction held 13 bases outside the gene matches. This CDR3 has 19 amino acids. Germline CDR1 MNHNS, CDR2 SASEGT. CDR3 amino acids: CASSEDLFAGGFLQETQYF. The CDR3 DNA reads as TGTGCCAGCAGTGAAGACCTTTTTGCGGGGGGGTTTCTCCAAGAGACCCAGTACTTC.

This chain uses TRBV4-2 with TRBJ2-1; 8 bases line up with TRBD2. CDR1 LGHNA and CDR2 YNFKEQ come from the germline V gene. The CDR3 consists of 15 residues. V dropped 3 bases and J dropped 3; count of bases not matched to a gene: 4. The CDR3 DNA reads as TGTGCCAGCAGCCAGGCGAGCGGGGGCTACAATGAGCAGTTCTTC. Protein product: CASSQASGGYNEQFF.

V gene TRBV11-2 combines with J gene TRBJ1-6; a possible D gene is TRBD1 (5 bases). The CDR3 extends over 14 amino acids. Germline V gene lookup returns CDR1 SGHAT and CDR2 FQNNGV. Deletions cut 5 bases from V and 7 bases from J, with 12 bases between. The CDR3 bases are TGTGCCAGCAGCCGACAGCTTGGGAATTCACCCCTCCACTTT. It is translated as CASSRQLGNSPLHF. Complete variable domain (other parts from reference TRBV11-2 and TRBJ1-6): EAGVAQSPRYKIIEKRQSVAFWCNPISGHATLYWYQQILGQGPKLLIQFQNNGVVDDSQLPKDRFSAERLKGVDSTLKIQPAKLEDSAVYLCASSRQLGNSPLHFGNGTRLTVT.

The chain uses TRBV7-2 and TRBJ2-1; no clear D gene. The CDR3 covers 13 residues. Germline V gives CDR1 SGHTA, CDR2 FQGNSA. Trimming pared 2 bases from V and 8 bases from J, leaving 10 bases between. The CDR3 spells CASSLRPGDEQFF. The CDR3, as DNA: TGTGCCAGCAGCTTACGACCAGGCGATGAGCAGTTCTTC.

V usage is TRBV5-8 and J usage is TRBJ1-2, with a possible D match to TRBD1 (6 bases). Trimming took 4 bases from V and 3 from J, leaving 10 bases between them. Germline CDR1 SGHTS, CDR2 YDEGEE. The CDR3 is 13 residues long. The CDR3 here is CASSQDRHYGYTF. The CDR3 DNA follows: TGTGCCAGCAGCCAGGACAGACACTATGGCTACACCTTC.

CDR3 in amino acids: CASSQPYRGSTNEKLFF. CDR3 coding DNA: TGCGCCAGCAGCCAACCCTACAGGGGATCGACTAATGAAAAACTGTTTTTT. The chain joins TRBV4-1 to TRBJ1-4, with 7 positions matching TRBD1. Germline lookup yields CDR1 MGHRA and CDR2 YSYEKL. The V segment lost 2 bases and the J segment 2 bases; nucleotides outside the gene matches: 8. The CDR3 contains 17 residues.

CDR3 nucleotide sequence: TGTGCCAGCAGTCCCACCCGCGAGGGCTACACCTTC. It yields the protein CASSPTREGYTF. This chain connects TRBV6-1 to TRBJ1-2; D not resolved. CDR3 length: 12 amino acids. V lost 5 bases and J lost 8, with 12 bases in between. Germline loops: CDR1 MNHNS, CDR2 SASEGT.

The chain has TRBV14 and TRBJ1-1; D gene unclear. The ends were cut back, 4 bases at V and 0 bases at J, with 6 bases in the middle. The CDR3 is 13 residues long. In germline, CDR1 is SGHDN, CDR2 FVKESK. As DNA, the CDR3 is TGTGCCAGCAGCCCCCATTTGAACACTGAAGCTTTCTTT. Protein product: CASSPHLNTEAFF.

V gene TRBV19 combines with J gene TRBJ2-1; 9 positions match TRBD1. CDR1 is LNHDA, CDR2 SQIVND, per germline (reference sequence). The CDR3 extends over 14 amino acids. J gave up 10 bases and V 5 bases, and 9 bases lay outside the gene matches. CDR3 DNA: TGTGCCAGTAGTCTGGGACAGGGTTTGCGGGAGCAGTTCTTC. This gives the protein CASSLGQGLREQFF.

The chain couples TRBV6-5 to TRBJ2-7, with 14 bases fitting TRBD2. Losses at the gene ends were 8 bases for V and 4 bases for J; bases not matched to a gene: 7. The V gene's germline CDR1 is MNHEY and CDR2 SVGAGI. The CDR3 consists of 15 residues. The CDR3 is CASEPGLAGGYEQYF. CDR3 nucleotide sequence: TGTGCCAGCGAACCCGGACTAGCGGGAGGTTACGAGCAGTACTTC.

This chain joins TRBV7-6 and TRBJ2-7, with 7 nucleotides matching TRBD2. Germline loops: CDR1 SGHVS, CDR2 FNYEAQ. CDR3 length: 16 amino acids. Germline trimming cut 2 bases from V and 3 bases from J; bases unmatched to any gene: 10. CDR3 sequence reads: CASSLSAGNNFYEQYF. The CDR3 nucleotides read TGTGCCAGCAGCTTATCAGCGGGGAATAACTTCTACGAGCAGTACTTC.